Following are 22 T cell receptor beta chains from one sample sequenced in a study of cytomegalovirus exposure and HLA in healthy donors (dated by TCRdb to between 2016 and 2019). Libraries were made using the immunoSEQ multiplex PCR assay. The multiplex PCR relied on a mix of 60 forward primers for TCR Vbeta segments and 13 reverse primers for TCR Jbeta segments. In TCRdb, the immuneACCESS table is reduced to in-frame sequences with V and J assigned. These tables do not hold every clone; where another copy was compared, an unresolved V gene accounts for under half, and the others remain unexplained. A total of roughly 99,000 clones appear in this sample, 65% to 80% of them only once. 4.2% of the sample belongs to the ten largest clones. Sequencing was performed on PBMCs. These receptors all stem from a male donor in good health and CMV-seronegative.

The V gene is TRBV4-2, the J gene TRBJ2-7; perhaps TRBD2 as D (6 bases). In germline, CDR1 is LGHNA, CDR2 YNFKEQ. The CDR3 length is 14 residues. V gave up 1 base and J gave up 0 bases, with 7 bases separating them. The CDR3 coding sequence is TGTGCCAGCAGCCAAGTCGGGAGCTCCTACGAGCAGTACTTC. Its protein is CASSQVGSSYEQYF.

This clone was recorded only once. This rearrangement joins TRBV7-8 to TRBJ1-5, with TRBD1 matching over 9 bases. The trim removed 1 base at V and 3 bases at J, leaving 7 bases unmatched. Germline CDR1 and CDR2: SGHVS and FQNEAQ. The CDR3 runs to 17 residues. The CDR3 sequence is CASSLVGTGTPNQPQHF. DNA of the CDR3: TGTGCCAGCAGCTTAGTCGGGACAGGGACCCCCAATCAGCCCCAGCATTTT.

The DNA for the CDR3 is TGCGCCAGCAGTGAGTCAAGTAGGGGGGAGCAGTACTTC. Translation gives CASSESSRGEQYF. The chain has TRBV10-1 and TRBJ2-7; D is perhaps TRBD1 (6 bases). The V and J ends lost 0 bases and 7 bases respectively, with 10 bases between them. The CDR3 has 13 amino acids. CDR1 and CDR2 from the germline V gene are WNHNN and SYGVQD (reference sequence).

The chain couples TRBV28 to TRBJ1-3; TRBD1 might be the D (6 bases). Trimming removed 6 bases from V and 4 bases from J, with 19 bases in between. From germline, CDR1 is MDHEN and CDR2 SYDVKM. This CDR3 comprises 16 residues. The CDR3 DNA is TGTGCCAGCAGAAAGTCTACAGGGATGAGGGGAAACACCATATATTTT. This encodes CASRKSTGMRGNTIYF.

The rearrangement joins TRBV4-2 to TRBJ2-2, with D unclear. The germline V and J ends were trimmed by 4 bases and 2 bases, with 14 bases remaining between them. CDR3 size: 16 residues. Germline V CDR1 and CDR2: LGHNA, YNFKEQ. CDR3 in DNA: TGTGCCAGCAGCCGCCCGATGAGGTCCAACACCGGGGAGCTGTTTTTT. It codes for CASSRPMRSNTGELFF.

The genes are TRBV13 and TRBJ2-7; D remains ambiguous. The germline V gene has CDR1 PRHDT and CDR2 FYEKMQ (reference sequence). Trimming removed 5 bases from V and 6 bases from J, with 17 bases in between. CDR3 length: 14 residues. The CDR3 sequence is CASSPLNVIGEQYF. As DNA, the CDR3 is TGTGCCAGCAGCCCCCTAAACGTAATCGGCGAGCAGTACTTC. Full variable domain (outside the CDR3, taken from reference TRBV13 and TRBJ2-7): AAGVIQSPRHLIKEKRETATLKCYPIPRHDTVYWYQQGPGQDPQFLISFYEKMQSDKGSIPDRFSAQQFSDYHSELNMSSLELGDSALYFCASSPLNVIGEQYFGPGTRLTVT.

The chain joins TRBV27 to TRBJ2-7; 8 bases map to TRBD2. Germline loops: CDR1 MNHEY, CDR2 SMNVEV (reference sequence). The CDR3 contains 16 residues. The ends lost 6 bases at V and 2 bases at J; junction bases unmatched: 12. This chain's CDR3 is CASSLSGGLATYEQYF. Written as DNA, the CDR3 is TGTGCCAGCAGCCTTTCGGGTGGACTAGCCACCTACGAGCAGTACTTC.

The J gene is TRBJ2-7, the V gene TRBV6-6, with D possibly being TRBD2 (5 bases). The germline gives CDR1 MNHNY, CDR2 SVGAGI (reference sequence). The CDR3 runs 15 residues. V was trimmed by 6 bases and J by 1 base, leaving 16 bases between them. Here the CDR3 DNA reads TGTGCCAGCAGCCCCTTAGCGCAATCTTCCTACGAGCAGTACTTC. It translates to CASSPLAQSSYEQYF.

This sequence joins TRBV2 and TRBJ2-7, with D perhaps matching TRBD1 (5 bases). The germline gives CDR1 SNHLY, CDR2 FYNNEI. V was shortened by 7 bases and J by 5 bases, with 12 bases between the two germline ends. The CDR3 runs 12 residues. Written as DNA, the CDR3 is TGTGCCAGCACAGGGCGTTGGGACGAGCAGTACTTC. Translated, it gives CASTGRWDEQYF.

The CDR3 sequence: CASSGLTGTDGYTF. The CDR3 region has the DNA TGTGCCAGCTCAGGTCTGACAGGGACGGATGGCTACACCTTC. The chain combines TRBV18 with TRBJ1-2; TRBD1 matches 7 bases. V lost 5 bases to trimming and J lost 6 bases; unmatched junction nucleotides: 9. This CDR3 spans 14 amino acids. Germline loops: CDR1 KGHSH, CDR2 LQKENI.

The rearrangement links TRBV30 to TRBJ2-1, with D hard to call. Germline CDR1 and CDR2: GTSNPN and SVGIG (reference sequence). Deletions cut 2 bases from V and 7 bases from J, with 6 bases between. The CDR3 runs 11 residues. The CDR3 bases are TGTGCCTGGAGTCCCGAGAATGAGCAGTTCTTC. It yields the protein CAWSPENEQFF. Looking up the rest from reference TRBV30 and TRBJ2-1 gives the full variable domain: SQTIHQWPATLVQPVGSPLSLECTVEGTSNPNLYWYRQAAGRGLQLLFYSVGIGQISSEVPQNLSASRPQDRQFILSSKKLLLSDSGFYLCAWSPENEQFFGPGTRLTVL.

The rearrangement uses TRBV28 and TRBJ2-1, with D possibly TRBD2 on 6 matching bases. Germline lookup yields CDR1 MDHEN and CDR2 SYDVKM. Trimming took off 2 bases at V and 0 bases at J, with 14 bases between the two ends. CDR3 length: 17 residues. Written as DNA, the CDR3 is TGTGCCAGCAGTTTAGGGGTGAGTAGCGGCTCCTACAATGAGCAGTTCTTC. This translates into CASSLGVSSGSYNEQFF.

This chain uses TRBV6-5 with TRBJ2-7; 9 bases line up with TRBD2. Per germline, CDR1 MNHEY and CDR2 SVGAGI. V shed 2 bases and J 7 bases; nucleotides not matched to a gene: 12. The CDR3 covers 16 residues. This CDR3 is CASSYGAGGRLGEQYF. DNA of the CDR3: TGTGCCAGCAGTTACGGTGCGGGAGGGCGGCTTGGGGAGCAGTACTTC.

V and J are TRBV2 and TRBJ2-1; 9 positions match TRBD2. Germline-derived CDR1 and CDR2 are SNHLY and FYNNEI. V dropped 6 bases and J dropped 7; count of bases not matched to a gene: 10. CDR3 length: 15 residues. CDR3 sequence (DNA): TGTGCCAGCAGGGAACGGGCGGGAGGGAGTAATGAGCAGTTCTTC. Protein: CASRERAGGSNEQFF.

The chain couples TRBV5-6 to TRBJ2-7; TRBD1 agrees at 11 bases. The CDR3 runs 15 residues. CDR1 and CDR2 from the germline V gene are SGHDT and YYEEEE. Trimming removed 3 bases from V and 3 bases from J; junction bases left unmatched: 5. The CDR3 is CASSWTGTGGYEQYF. The DNA of the CDR3 is TGTGCCAGCAGCTGGACCGGGACAGGGGGCTACGAGCAGTACTTC.

The genes are TRBV4-1 and TRBJ2-7; 11 nucleotides align to TRBD2. Per the germline V gene, CDR1 is MGHRA and CDR2 is YSYEKL. Trimming at V came to 1 base and at J to 7 bases, leaving 6 bases not matched to a gene. The CDR3 runs 15 residues. CDR3 sequence: CASSQGLLAGGEQYF. The CDR3 region has the DNA TGCGCCAGCAGCCAAGGGCTATTAGCGGGAGGGGAGCAGTACTTC.

The chain carries TRBV18 and TRBJ2-5; D not certain. The germline V gene has CDR1 KGHSH and CDR2 LQKENI. V was trimmed by 4 bases and J by 1 base, leaving 7 bases between them. The CDR3 totals 13 residues. Here the CDR3 reads CASSLLPQETQYF. For the CDR3, the DNA is TGTGCCAGCTCACTACTCCCCCAAGAGACCCAGTACTTC.

The chain is built from TRBV28 and TRBJ1-2; D remains unclear. Germline CDR1 and CDR2: MDHEN and SYDVKM. This CDR3 is 15 amino acids long. The V gene lost 6 bases and the J gene lost 4 bases, with 18 bases spanning the gap. The CDR3 DNA reads as TGTGCCAGCAGCCCCCCCCGATTGCGGCCCTATGGCTACACCTTC. This sequence encodes CASSPPRLRPYGYTF.

This chain joins TRBV10-1 and TRBJ2-7; 8 bases are a match to TRBD1. Germline V gene lookup returns CDR1 WNHNN and CDR2 SYGVQD (reference sequence). This CDR3 is built from 12 residues. Trimming cost V 4 bases and J 6 bases; bases outside gene matches: 2. CDR3 sequence reads: CASSATGGEQYF. In DNA, the CDR3 is TGCGCCAGCAGTGCAACAGGGGGCGAGCAGTACTTC.

V is TRBV6-5 and J is TRBJ2-1, with a tentative D call TRBD1 (5 bases). With 6 bases removed from V and 6 bases from J, the gap between germline ends came to 15 bases. Germline V CDR1 and CDR2: MNHEY, SVGAGI. The CDR3 totals 14 residues. Here the CDR3 reads CASRSLSTGNEQFF. CDR3 bases: TGTGCCAGCAGATCCTTAAGCACAGGCAATGAGCAGTTCTTC.

The chain joins TRBV5-1 to TRBJ2-7, with D unclear. The ends were cut back, 5 bases at V and 3 bases at J, with 6 bases in the middle. The germline gives CDR1 SGHRS, CDR2 YFSETQ. The CDR3 consists of 11 residues. The CDR3 loop is CASRLSYEQYF. CDR3 DNA sequence: TGCGCCAGCAGACTAAGCTACGAGCAGTACTTC.

This chain uses TRBV10-3 with TRBJ2-7; 10 nucleotides line up with TRBD2. Unmatched junction bases numbered 3, after V lost 0 bases and J lost 4 bases. CDR3 length: 15 amino acids. Germline values: CDR1 ENHRY, CDR2 SYGVKD. Here the CDR3 reads CAISESTSGAYEQYF. The CDR3 DNA reads TGTGCCATCAGTGAGTCAACTAGCGGGGCATACGAGCAGTACTTC.